The sequence of this T cell receptor beta chain was determined in a study of T cell repertoires in cytomegalovirus infection. Study context: Both CMV infection and a matching HLA type were indicated by public TCR beta signatures.

Findings and caveats of the study: HLA-C-restricted CMV clonotypes gave the most frequent clonotype in two of eight donors. Cumulative public TCR beta family frequency identified carriers of CMV plus the relevant HLA.

The CDR3 contains 14 residues. Germline CDR1 and CDR2: KGHDR and SFDVKD. V was shortened by 3 bases and J by 1 base, with 7 bases between the two germline ends. Each CDR3 protein is one row after TCRdb ran MiXCR on the reads. The table lists approximately 190,000 distinct CDR3 sequences, roughly 9.8% of them singletons. This clonotype was seen at least ten times. Its antigen is unknown. The TCR sequence derives from a human donor in good health (CMV status not recorded). Some clones in this sample may be carry-over from other donors' samples. Source material: PBMCs. The chain employs TRBV24-1 and TRBJ2-3; the D gene is possibly TRBD1 (5 bases). The CDR3 DNA follows: TGTGCCACCAGTGATGCCAGGGGCACAGATACGCAGTATTTT. Its translation: CATSDARGTDTQYF.